This TCR beta chain was sequenced for a study of cytomegalovirus exposure and HLA in healthy donors. The study ran its PCR with 60 Vbeta and 13 Jbeta primers. As processed by the authors: A later analysis counted 65 million to 80 million unique TCR beta chains, 9.5 million to 13 million shared. Sequencing was performed with immunoSEQ multiplex PCR; in TCRdb, only in-frame clones are kept and a portion is missing. V and J calls and clone size are as listed in that table; D and trimming were resolved from the DNA. The listing contains roughly 30,000 clones. Study results and caveats: Being productive about 87% or about 30% of the time was typical of most TCR beta V segments in an earlier analysis. Investigators reported 164 TCR beta chains as tied to cytomegalovirus. Later analysis indicated greater clonal expansion among HLA-associated TCR beta chains than among equally common other chains.

V was cut by 2 bases and J by 1 base, with 17 bases left in between. The germline V gene has CDR1 LGHNA and CDR2 YNFKEQ. The CDR3 consists of 17 residues. Concerning this clone itself: As yet, its antigen is unknown.

Sample: PBMCs. The chain recombines TRBV4-2 with TRBJ1-2, with D uncertain. The receptor comes from a woman aged 40 to 55 in good health and CMV-seropositive. Here the CDR3 DNA reads TGTGCCAGCAGCCAAAATACAGATCCAATGGGTAACTATGGCTACACCTTC. Translated: CASSQNTDPMGNYGYTF.